This T cell receptor (beta chain) was profiled in a study of cytomegalovirus exposure and HLA in healthy donors. For the study at large: Most genotyped donors, around 86% of fewer than 400, had Caucasian-associated genetic ancestry.

As to this clone: Its antigen is not known.

Findings and limits, study-wide: It was in a later analysis that TCR association rates were seen to vary by HLA locus, highest for DRB1 and lowest for HLA-C. V segments that were indistinguishable, TRBV6-2 and TRBV6-3 among them, were omitted from analysis.

J gave up 2 bases and V 3 bases, and 9 bases lay outside the gene matches. This CDR3 has 16 residues. CDR1 MNHNS and CDR2 SASEGT come from the germline V gene. PCR was performed using 60 Vbeta and 13 Jbeta primers. The repertoire was sequenced with immunoSEQ multiplex PCR; TCRdb's copy has only in-frame clones and lacks some. The data hold around 160,000 clones, with approximately 88% observed a single time. Sequenced material: PBMCs. The sequence was collected from a woman younger than 35 in good health and CMV-seronegative. V gene TRBV6-1 combines with J gene TRBJ2-7; TRBD1 aligns across 8 bases. The CDR3 reads CASSEYPGGSTYEQYF. In DNA form, the CDR3 reads TGTGCCAGCAGTGAGTACCCAGGGGGCTCGACCTACGAGCAGTACTTC.